This is a list of T cell receptor beta chains from one sample in a study of shared clonotypes between healthy human individuals. Generated by immunoSEQ multiplex PCR, the TCRdb table keeps only in-frame clones and is missing some. The sample comprises about 700,000 clones, just over 90% of which are singletons, and approximately 24% rests with the top ten. The sequenced sample was naive CD8+ T cells sorted from blood. The receptor source for this set is a man between 25 and 39 years old in good health. Each CDR3 is given with its conserved first and last residue. The order of the fields is clone size, J gene, V gene, D gene, CDR3 protein, CDR3 DNA. A D gene is named only where the DNA matches it firmly. Expanded clones are given a class, and other clones once, few, many or no size at all.

NA TRBJ2-7 TRBV5-5 NA CASSLRQYYEQYF TGTGCCAGCAGCTTGAGGCAATACTACGAGCAGTACTTC
many TRBJ2-1 TRBV7-9 NA CASSLDGVYGYNEQFF TGTGCCAGCAGCTTAGACGGGGTGTACGGCTACAATGAGCAGTTCTTC
NA TRBJ2-6 TRBV18 NA CASSPTRMRAGANVLTF TGTGCCAGCTCACCCACGAGAATGCGGGCTGGGGCCAACGTCCTGACTTTC
once TRBJ2-5 TRBV6-5 TRBD2 CASSPIAGVGETQYF TGTGCCAGCAGCCCAATAGCGGGAGTGGGGGAGACCCAGTACTTC
NA TRBJ2-3 TRBV28 NA CASSPFPQGTDTQYF TGTGCCAGCAGTCCCTTCCCGCAGGGCACAGATACGCAGTATTTT
NA TRBJ2-1 TRBV11-2 NA CASSLDTSSYNEQFF TGTGCCAGCAGCTTGGACACCAGCTCCTACAATGAGCAGTTCTTC
NA TRBJ2-1 TRBV11-3 NA CASGTRDGGNEQFF TGTGCCAGCGGCACCCGGGACGGAGGAAATGAGCAGTTCTTC
NA TRBJ2-7 TRBV28 TRBD2 CASSFGREASYEQYF TGTGCCAGCAGTTTCGGGCGGGAGGCCTCCTACGAGCAGTACTTC
NA TRBJ2-7 TRBV4-2 NA CASSQDSSGYTYEQYF TGTGCCAGCAGCCAAGATTCGAGCGGGTACACCTACGAGCAGTACTTC
once TRBJ2-7 TRBV6-6 NA CASSYSPVSSYEQYF TGTGCCAGCAGTTACTCGCCAGTCAGCTCCTACGAGCAGTACTTC
NA TRBJ2-7 TRBV27 NA CASSLSTGPLERGEQYF TGTGCCAGCAGTTTATCGACGGGACCCCTTGAGCGAGGCGAGCAGTACTTC
NA TRBJ1-5 TRBV15 NA CATSRDSYSNQPQHF TGTGCCACCAGCCGGGACTCCTATAGCAATCAGCCCCAGCATTTT
few TRBJ2-1 TRBV27 NA CASSLSGLPYEQFF TGTGCCAGCAGTTTATCGGGACTCCCTTATGAGCAGTTCTTC
NA TRBJ2-2 TRBV25-1 NA CASARVGGELFF TGTGCCAGCGCTAGGGTTGGCGGGGAGCTGTTTTTT
NA TRBJ2-7 TRBV11-2 NA CASSLEAGDSYEQYF TGTGCCAGCAGCTTAGAGGCAGGGGATTCCTACGAGCAGTACTTC
NA TRBJ2-1 TRBV7-9 NA CASSTSGTGLNEQFF TGTGCCAGCAGCACCTCCGGGACTGGTCTCAATGAGCAGTTCTTC
NA TRBJ2-3 TRBV4-3 TRBD2 CASSQEASGRATDTQYF TGCGCCAGCAGCCAAGAAGCCAGCGGGAGGGCCACAGATACGCAGTATTTT
NA TRBJ2-3 TRBV5-4 NA CASSGGERTDTQYF TGTGCCAGCAGCGGGGGAGAACGCACAGATACGCAGTATTTT
NA TRBJ2-3 TRBV11-2 NA CASSLDTQAESSTDTQYF TGTGCCAGCAGCTTAGATACCCAGGCGGAATCGAGCACAGATACGCAGTATTTT
NA TRBJ2-1 TRBV27 TRBD2 CASSLLLAGGPVGEQFF TGTGCCAGCAGTTTACTTCTAGCGGGAGGGCCGGTGGGTGAGCAGTTCTTC
NA TRBJ2-7 TRBV4-1 TRBD1 CASSFLQGVSYEQYF TGCGCCAGCAGCTTCTTACAGGGGGTATCCTACGAGCAGTACTTC
NA TRBJ2-5 TRBV11-2 NA CASSPITGQETQYF TGTGCCAGCAGCCCGATCACAGGGCAAGAGACCCAGTACTTC
NA TRBJ1-3 TRBV28 TRBD1 CASSLTGGSGNTIYF TGTGCCAGCAGCCTCACAGGGGGCTCTGGAAACACCATATATTTT
NA TRBJ1-1 TRBV11-2 NA CASSPGGEGTEAFF TGTGCCAGCAGCCCCGGGGGGGAGGGCACTGAAGCTTTCTTT
NA TRBJ2-7 TRBV7-2 TRBD1 CASSLIPGTGLHEQYF TGTGCCAGCAGCTTAATCCCCGGGACAGGGTTACACGAGCAGTACTTC
NA TRBJ1-4 TRBV5-8 NA CASSLRDTNERLFF TGTGCCAGCAGCCTCCGGGACACGAATGAAAGACTGTTTTTT
NA TRBJ1-5 TRBV7-9 NA CASSSVNQPQHF TGTGCCAGCAGCTCGGTCAATCAGCCCCAGCATTTT
NA TRBJ2-7 TRBV6-1 TRBD2 CASSGWTSGSPYEQYF TGTGCCAGCAGTGGCTGGACTAGCGGGAGTCCCTACGAGCAGTACTTC
NA TRBJ2-3 TRBV27 TRBD2 CASSLLTSGNRDTQYF TGTGCCAGCAGTTTATTAACTAGCGGGAATCGAGATACGCAGTATTTT
NA TRBJ2-1 TRBV7-3 NA CASSFSRANEQFF TGTGCCAGCAGCTTCTCAAGGGCCAATGAGCAGTTCTTC
once TRBJ1-4 TRBV9 NA CASSPNGGNEKLFF TGTGCCAGCAGCCCTAATGGCGGGAATGAAAAACTGTTTTTT
NA TRBJ2-3 TRBV5-5 NA CASSLSGGTDTKYF TGTGCCAGCAGCTTAAGTGGAGGCACAGATACGAAGTATTTT